The present T cell receptor (beta chain) was sequenced within a study of tumor-infiltrating lymphocytes in primary liver carcinoma. Study background: Each participant had primary liver carcinoma, and surgical resection was the treatment.

Blood RNA came from unsorted whole blood; germline DNA was also extracted. Total RNA amounting to 500 ng was the source from which TCR beta cDNA was made with a constant-region primer. Investigators got TCR beta libraries out of three nested multiplex PCR rounds, done with slightly modified ARM-PCR. TCRdb re-called the multiplex PCR reads with MiXCR, one entry per CDR3 protein. Found here are approximately 300,000 distinct CDR3 sequences, 55% to 65% of them singletons; the top ten hold roughly 8.6%. Sequencing was done on a sample of peripheral blood. The sequence was obtained from a man aged 40-49 years with primary liver carcinoma and hepatitis B virus infection.

CDR3 DNA sequence: TGCGCCAGCAGCGGGGGACTAGCGGTATCCTACAATGAGCAGTTCTTC. It specifies CASSGGLAVSYNEQFF. The V gene is TRBV10-2, the J gene TRBJ2-1; TRBD2 aligns across 11 bases. The trim removed 6 bases at V and 1 base at J, leaving 5 bases unmatched. CDR1 WSHSY and CDR2 SAAADI come from the germline V gene. The CDR3 covers 16 residues.